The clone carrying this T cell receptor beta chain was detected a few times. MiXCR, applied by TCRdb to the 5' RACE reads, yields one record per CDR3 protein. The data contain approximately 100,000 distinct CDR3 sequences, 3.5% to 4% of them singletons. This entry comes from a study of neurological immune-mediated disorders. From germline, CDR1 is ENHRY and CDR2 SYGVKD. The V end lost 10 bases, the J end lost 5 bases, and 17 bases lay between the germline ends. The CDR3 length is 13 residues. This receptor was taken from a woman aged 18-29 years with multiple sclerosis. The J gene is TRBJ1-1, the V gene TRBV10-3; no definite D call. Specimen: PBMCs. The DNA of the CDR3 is TGTGCCACCTCGCGGTTTGAGAGAACTGAAGCTTTCTTT. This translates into CATSRFERTEAFF.